This TCR beta chain was sequenced during a study of T cells after yellow fever vaccination. Study-level findings and limits: When the response was secondary, it was weaker but reached its peak faster, day 5 versus 15. Abundant bulk-population clonotypes could contaminate the FACS-sorted repertoires.

Notes on this clonotype: Antigen specificity is unknown.

TCRdb itself ran the 5' RACE reads through MiXCR, one entry per CDR3 protein. The sample has around 300,000 distinct CDR3 sequences; around 13% are singletons. The V and J ends lost 5 bases and 2 bases, in that order; junction bases with no gene match: 8. The germline gives CDR1 ENHRY, CDR2 SYGVKD. CDR3 length: 15 amino acids. This TCR was recovered from a man younger than 40 who received the YFV17D yellow fever vaccine. This chain joins TRBV10-3 and TRBJ2-5, with TRBD1 matching over 7 bases. The sample was CD4+ T cells sorted from PBMCs, taken 45 days after the yellow fever booster vaccination. CDR3 region: CAISTRDSPQETQYF. The DNA for the CDR3 is TGTGCCATCAGTACCCGGGACAGCCCTCAAGAGACCCAGTACTTC.